This record covers a single TCR beta chain. In the study's own analysis: Amplifying reference gene primers gave estimates of nucleated cell counts. Some clones are missing from TCRdb's copy, which holds only in-frame ones; the method was immunoSEQ multiplex PCR. Clone size and the V and J calls come from that table; the DNA yielded D and trimming. The sample shows 150,000 to 200,000 clones, around four fifths of them seen only once. Germline loops: CDR1 LNHDA, CDR2 SQIVND (reference sequence). The V segment lost 5 bases and the J segment 0 bases; nucleotides outside the gene matches: 7. The CDR3 consists of 16 residues. The Seattle patients joined while their infection was active and were tracked longitudinally afterward. The sample is drawn from a study of blood T cell repertoires in COVID-19. Study-wide background: There were acute and convalescent COVID-19 samples, and they came from the United States, Italy and Spain. The analysed material was cDNA or gDNA that came from T cells, B-cell-depleted T cells, or PBMCs.

The sample consisted of peripheral blood. This sequence joins TRBV19 and TRBJ2-5; the match to TRBD2 covers 9 bases. The receptor comes from an elderly woman with COVID-19, enrolled during active disease. CDR3 DNA: TGTGCCAGTAGTGCACAGACTAGCGGCTACCAAGAGACCCAGTACTTC. Protein sequence: CASSAQTSGYQETQYF.